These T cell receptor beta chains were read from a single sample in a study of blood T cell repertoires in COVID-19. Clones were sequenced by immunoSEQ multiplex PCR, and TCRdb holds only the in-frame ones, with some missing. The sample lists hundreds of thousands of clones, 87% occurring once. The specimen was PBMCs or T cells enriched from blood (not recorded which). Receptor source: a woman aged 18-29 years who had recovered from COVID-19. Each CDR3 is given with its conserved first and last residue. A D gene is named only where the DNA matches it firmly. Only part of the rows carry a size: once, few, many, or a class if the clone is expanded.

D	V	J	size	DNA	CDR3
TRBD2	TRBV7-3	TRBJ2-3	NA	TGTGCCAGCAGCTCGGGACTAGGGGTAGATACGCAGTATTTT	CASSSGLGVDTQYF
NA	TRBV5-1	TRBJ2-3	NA	TGCGCCAGCAGCTTGCTGAACACCAGGGCAGATACGCAGTATTTT	CASSLLNTRADTQYF
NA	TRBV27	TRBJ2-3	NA	TGTGCCAGCAGTGACAACTTCCAGGGGTTCACAGATACGCAGTATTTT	CASSDNFQGFTDTQYF
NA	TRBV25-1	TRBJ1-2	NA	TGTGCCAGCAGTACAGGGACACTAAACGGGAACTATGGCTACACCTTC	CASSTGTLNGNYGYTF
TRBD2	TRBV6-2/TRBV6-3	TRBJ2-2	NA	TGTGCCAGCAGTACCTGGGTGGTAGCGGGGACTGCGAACACCGGGGAGCTGTTTTTT	CASSTWVVAGTANTGELFF
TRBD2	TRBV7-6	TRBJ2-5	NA	TGTGCCAGCAGCTCCCTTGGACTAGCGGGGCAAGAGACCCAGTACTTC	CASSSLGLAGQETQYF
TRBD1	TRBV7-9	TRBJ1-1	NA	TGTGCCAGCAGCCCCCTAACAGGGGAGTACACTGAAGCTTTCTTT	CASSPLTGEYTEAFF
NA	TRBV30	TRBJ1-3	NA	TGTGCCTGGAGTGTTGAGGACACAGGAAACACCATATATTTT	CAWSVEDTGNTIYF
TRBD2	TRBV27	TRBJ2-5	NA	TGTGCCAGCAGTTTATTCCTAGCGGGAAACCAAGAGACCCAGTACTTC	CASSLFLAGNQETQYF
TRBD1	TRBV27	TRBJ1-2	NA	TGTGCCAGCAGTTTATCCGGGACAGACCCTAGGCGCGGCTACACCTTC	CASSLSGTDPRRGYTF
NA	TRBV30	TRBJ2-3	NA	TGTGCCTGGAGTCCAGCTGAGGGGGGGCAAGATACGCAGTATTTT	CAWSPAEGGQDTQYF
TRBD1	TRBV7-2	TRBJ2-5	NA	TGTGCCAGCAGCTCCCGACGACAGGGACGGGTCGAGACCCAGTACTTC	CASSSRRQGRVETQYF
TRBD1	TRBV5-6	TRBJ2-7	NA	TGTGCCAGCAGCTTGTCGGGACAGGGGCTCTACGAGCAGTACTTC	CASSLSGQGLYEQYF
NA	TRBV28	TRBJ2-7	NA	TGTGCCAGCAGTTTGGAGTACTCCGAGCAGTACTTC	CASSLEYSEQYF
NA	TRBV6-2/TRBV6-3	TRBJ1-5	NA	TGTGCCAGCAGTTACGAGACAGGAGATCAGCCCCAGCATTTT	CASSYETGDQPQHF
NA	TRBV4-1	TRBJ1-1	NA	TGCGCCAGCAGCCAACAGACAGAGAACCTGTCTGAAGCTTTCTTT	CASSQQTENLSEAFF
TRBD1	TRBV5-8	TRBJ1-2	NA	TGTGCCAGCAGCTTTTTGCGGGGGACGGGACAGGTCTTTTATGGCTACACCTTC	CASSFLRGTGQVFYGYTF
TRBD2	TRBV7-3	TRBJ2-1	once	TGTGCCAGCAGCCCCGGACTAGCGGGACCTGGTTCCTACAATGAGCAGTTCTTC	CASSPGLAGPGSYNEQFF
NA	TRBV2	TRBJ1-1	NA	TGTGCCAGCAGGGCAGGATTGAACACTGAAGCTTTCTTT	CASRAGLNTEAFF
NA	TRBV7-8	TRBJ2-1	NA	TGTGCCAGCAGCTTAGTACGGGGGAGTCGCAATGAGCAGTTCTTC	CASSLVRGSRNEQFF
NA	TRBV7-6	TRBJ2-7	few	TGTGCCACAAATCGGGGGACAGACTCCTACGAGCAGTACTTC	CATNRGTDSYEQYF
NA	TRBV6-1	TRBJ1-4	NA	TGTGCCAGCAGTGAAACGTGGGGGGCTAATGAAAAACTGTTTTTT	CASSETWGANEKLFF
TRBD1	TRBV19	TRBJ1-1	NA	TGTGCCAGTACCCAACGGACAGGGGCGACTGAAGCTTTCTTT	CASTQRTGATEAFF
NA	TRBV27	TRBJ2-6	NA	TGTGCCAGCAGTTTCTTCTCTGGGGCCAACGTCCTGACTTTC	CASSFFSGANVLTF
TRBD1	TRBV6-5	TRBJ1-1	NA	TGTGCCAGCAGTATCGGGACAGTAAACACTGAAGCTTTCTTT	CASSIGTVNTEAFF
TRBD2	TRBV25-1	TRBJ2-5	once	TGTGCCAGCAGTTATAAGGGAGGGGAGACCCAGTACTTC	CASSYKGGETQYF
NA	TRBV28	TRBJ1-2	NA	TGTGCCAGCAGTACACCGAACTATGGCTACACCTTC	CASSTPNYGYTF
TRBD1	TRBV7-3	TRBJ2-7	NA	TGTGCCAGCAGCTCCACCGGGACAGGGCACTACGAGCAGTACTTC	CASSSTGTGHYEQYF
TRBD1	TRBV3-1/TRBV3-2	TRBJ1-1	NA	TGTGCCAGCAGCCAAGAATCCCCACAGGGGCGAACTAGGACTGAAGCTTTCTTT	CASSQESPQGRTRTEAFF
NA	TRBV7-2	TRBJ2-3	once	TGTGCCAGCAGCTTAGGAACGAGGGCAGATACGCAGTATTTT	CASSLGTRADTQYF
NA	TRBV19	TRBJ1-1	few	TGTGCCAGTAGTATAGTCCCAGGGGAAACTGAAGCTTTCTTT	CASSIVPGETEAFF
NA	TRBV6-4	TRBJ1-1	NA	TGTGCCATCTACCGGGGGGTAAGAAACACTGAAGCTTTCTTT	CAIYRGVRNTEAFF
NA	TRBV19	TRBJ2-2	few	TGTGCCAGTAGTATAGTTCGTGGCGGGATGGGGGAGCTGTTTTTT	CASSIVRGGMGELFF
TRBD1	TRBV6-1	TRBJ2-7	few	TGTGCCAGCAGCGAACACCTTCCGGCCCGGGACAGGGGTTACGAGCAGTACTTC	CASSEHLPARDRGYEQYF
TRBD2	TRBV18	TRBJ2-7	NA	TGTGCCAGCTCACGAGGCGGGGGGGCCTACGAGCAGTACTTC	CASSRGGGAYEQYF
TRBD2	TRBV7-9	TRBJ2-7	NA	TGTGCCAGCAGCCCCTTGAGCGGGGGGTCCTACGAGCAGTACTTC	CASSPLSGGSYEQYF
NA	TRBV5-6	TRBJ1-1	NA	TGTGCCAGCAGCTTTCAGTCGAGGGGGGAAGCTTTCTTT	CASSFQSRGEAFF
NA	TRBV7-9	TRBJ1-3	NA	TGTGCCAGCAGCCCTCCCGCGGAGATATCTGGAAACACCATATATTTT	CASSPPAEISGNTIYF
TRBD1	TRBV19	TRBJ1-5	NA	TGTGCCAGTCAACGAAAGAAGACAGGGCATAATCAGCCCCAGCATTTT	CASQRKKTGHNQPQHF
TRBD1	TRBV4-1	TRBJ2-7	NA	TGCGCCAGCAGCCCGCGGGACAGGGGGAGCTACGAGCAGTACTTC	CASSPRDRGSYEQYF
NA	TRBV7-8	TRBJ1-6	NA	TGTGCCAGCAGCGCGGCGGAATATGGGCTCCTAGCTAATTCACCCCTCCACTTT	CASSAAEYGLLANSPLHF
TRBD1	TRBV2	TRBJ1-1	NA	TGTGCCAGCAGTGCCTTCGGACAGGTGAACACTGAAGCTTTCTTT	CASSAFGQVNTEAFF
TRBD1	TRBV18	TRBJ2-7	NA	TGTGCCAGCTCAGTTGTCGGGACAGGGGGTTCCTACGAGCAGTACTTC	CASSVVGTGGSYEQYF
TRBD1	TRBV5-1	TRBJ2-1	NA	TGCGCCAGCAGCTTGGCACCCGGAACAGGGGGGCGGAATGAGCAGTTCTTC	CASSLAPGTGGRNEQFF
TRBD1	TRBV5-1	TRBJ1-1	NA	TGCGCCAGCAGCGACGGACAGGGAGACACTGAAGCTTTCTTT	CASSDGQGDTEAFF
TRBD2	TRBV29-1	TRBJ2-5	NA	TGCAGCGCGTGGGGGCTAGCGGGAAGGGAGACCCAGTACTTC	CSAWGLAGRETQYF
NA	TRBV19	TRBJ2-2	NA	TGTGCCAGTAGTACGCAGGACACCGGGGAGCTGTTTTTT	CASSTQDTGELFF
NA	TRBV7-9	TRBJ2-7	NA	TGTGCCAGCAGCTCGGGGTACTTCAGGGGCCCTACGTGGGAGCAGTACTTC	CASSSGYFRGPTWEQYF
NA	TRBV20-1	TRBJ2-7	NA	TGCAGTGCTAGAGTCAACGAGCAGTACTTC	CSARVNEQYF
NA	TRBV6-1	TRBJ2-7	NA	TGTGCCAGCGGCCTGGTTGGTTCGGGGGAGCAGTACTTC	CASGLVGSGEQYF
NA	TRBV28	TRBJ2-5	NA	TGTGCCAGCAACGGAGACCAAGAGACCCAGTACTTC	CASNGDQETQYF
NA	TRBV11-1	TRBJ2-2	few	TGTGCCAGCAGTACATTCGCGAACACCGGGGAGCTGTTTTTT	CASSTFANTGELFF
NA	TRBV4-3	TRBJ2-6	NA	TGCGCCAGCAGCCAAAGTTGGCTTGGGGCCAACGTCCTGACTTTC	CASSQSWLGANVLTF
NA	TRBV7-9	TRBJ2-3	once	TGTGCCAGCAGCTCCATCCCAGGAGGGCCAATAGGTACGCAGTATTTT	CASSSIPGGPIGTQYF
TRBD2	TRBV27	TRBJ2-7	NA	TGTGCCAGCAGTTTATTTTATTCGGCTAGCGGGAGCCCTACCCCGGACTCCTACGAGCAGTACTTC	CASSLFYSASGSPTPDSYEQYF
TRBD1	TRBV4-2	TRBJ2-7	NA	TGTGCCAGTAAGCGGGACAGGGGCTCCTACGAGCAGTACTTC	CASKRDRGSYEQYF
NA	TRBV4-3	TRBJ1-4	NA	TGCGCCAGCAGCCAAGATCTTACAGGTAGTGAAAAACTGTTTTTT	CASSQDLTGSEKLFF
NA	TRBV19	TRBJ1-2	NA	TGTGCCAGTATCGGGGAGGCCCAGTATGGCTACACCTTC	CASIGEAQYGYTF
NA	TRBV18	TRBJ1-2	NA	TGTGCCAGCTCACCCGCTCCACAGGCTAGCTACACCTTC	CASSPAPQASYTF
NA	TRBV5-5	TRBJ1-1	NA	TGTGCCAGCAGCTTGAGAGGGGAGGGCACTGAAGCTTTCTTT	CASSLRGEGTEAFF